The sequence of this T cell receptor (beta chain) was determined in a study of shared clonotypes between healthy human individuals. Study observations and caveats: Read depth was anticipated to influence clonotype sharing among donors.

About this clone itself: What it binds is not known.

Study donors comprised healthy, HIV-negative adults devoid of recent acute infection or vaccination. In the CD4+ fraction, cells were divided into CD45RA+ naive and CD45RA-negative memory subsets. Assay: immunoSEQ multiplex PCR; the TCRdb copy retains only in-frame clones and omits some. The repertoire holds some 1 million clones, with about 75% as singletons. The sequencing sample was made of memory CD4+ T cells sorted from blood. Regarding subset: CD45RA-negative fraction. This sequence was found in a young man in good health.

This CDR3 is CASSPDRYAEAFF. DNA of the CDR3: TGTGCCAGTAGTCCGGACAGGTACGCTGAAGCTTTCTTT. This chain uses TRBV19 with TRBJ1-1, with 7 bases lining up with TRBD1. V gave up 5 bases and J gave up 6 bases; unmatched junction bases: 6. There are 13 residues in the CDR3. Germline V gives CDR1 LNHDA, CDR2 SQIVND (reference sequence).